The rows below give T cell receptor beta chains drawn from one sample of a study of control samples from healthy donors and cancer patients. The repertoire was sequenced with immunoSEQ multiplex PCR; TCRdb's copy has only in-frame clones and lacks some. The sample consists of 110,000 to 150,000 clones, 85% to 95% of them appearing once. Sequencing was performed on blood. The source of these receptors is a man in his forties in good health. Each CDR3 is given with its conserved first and last residue. D genes are given only for firm matches. Size values are once, few and many counts, or a class for expanded clones, and some rows have none.

cdr3_nt: TGTGCCACCAGTGATTTCCCGGGACAGGGTGAGGGCACAGATACGCAGTATTTT
cdr3_aa: CATSDFPGQGEGTDTQYF
v_call: TRBV24-1
d_call: TRBD1
cdr3_length: 18
clone_size: .
j_call: TRBJ2-3

cdr3_nt: TGTGCCAGCAGTTTTAGCGGGAGCTACTACGAGCAGTACTTC
cdr3_aa: CASSFSGSYYEQYF
v_call: TRBV27
d_call: TRBD2
cdr3_length: 14
clone_size: .
j_call: TRBJ2-7

cdr3_nt: TGTGCCAGCAGTCCAGGGGCGACCACTGAAGCTTTCTTT
cdr3_aa: CASSPGATTEAFF
v_call: TRBV12-3/TRBV12-4
d_call: .
cdr3_length: 13
clone_size: .
j_call: TRBJ1-1

cdr3_nt: TGTGCCAGCAGCCCTCGGGTTTTGGGTGGTGGTGGCTCACCCCTCCACTTT
cdr3_aa: CASSPRVLGGGGSPLHF
v_call: TRBV3-1/TRBV3-2
d_call: .
cdr3_length: 17
clone_size: .
j_call: TRBJ1-6

cdr3_nt: TGCAGCGTTGAGTGGGCACGGCACGGGGGGCGCACAGATACGCAGTATTTT
cdr3_aa: CSVEWARHGGRTDTQYF
v_call: TRBV29-1
d_call: .
cdr3_length: 17
clone_size: .
j_call: TRBJ2-3

cdr3_nt: TGTGCCAGCAGCCCCTTATCCCCTGACAGGGCTGAAACTGAAGCTTTCTTT
cdr3_aa: CASSPLSPDRAETEAFF
v_call: TRBV7-6
d_call: TRBD1
cdr3_length: 17
clone_size: .
j_call: TRBJ1-1

cdr3_nt: TGTGCCAGCAGCTTAGATACAGCCCAAGAGACCCAGTACTTC
cdr3_aa: CASSLDTAQETQYF
v_call: TRBV7-9
d_call: .
cdr3_length: 14
clone_size: .
j_call: TRBJ2-5

cdr3_nt: TGTGCCAGCAGCTTAGGACGGGGGTTCGGCGACGAGCAGTACTTC
cdr3_aa: CASSLGRGFGDEQYF
v_call: TRBV11-1
d_call: .
cdr3_length: 15
clone_size: once
j_call: TRBJ2-7

cdr3_nt: TGTGCCAGCTCACCTACACAGGGGCCGAATTCACCCCTCCACTTT
cdr3_aa: CASSPTQGPNSPLHF
v_call: TRBV18
d_call: TRBD1
cdr3_length: 15
clone_size: .
j_call: TRBJ1-6

cdr3_nt: TGTGCCAGCTCACCTAGGACGGAGAACACTGAAGCTTTCTTT
cdr3_aa: CASSPRTENTEAFF
v_call: TRBV18
d_call: .
cdr3_length: 14
clone_size: .
j_call: TRBJ1-1

cdr3_nt: TGTGCCAGCAGCGTCAGTAGTCAGATCACCGGGGAGCTGTTTTTT
cdr3_aa: CASSVSSQITGELFF
v_call: TRBV9
d_call: .
cdr3_length: 15
clone_size: .
j_call: TRBJ2-2

cdr3_nt: TGTGCCAGCAGCTTGACGACAGGGGGGAGTGATACTGAAGCTTTCTTT
cdr3_aa: CASSLTTGGSDTEAFF
v_call: TRBV7-2
d_call: TRBD1
cdr3_length: 16
clone_size: .
j_call: TRBJ1-1

cdr3_nt: TGTGCCAGCAGCCGTACCACAGGGGGCACGTCTGAAGCTTTCTTT
cdr3_aa: CASSRTTGGTSEAFF
v_call: TRBV7-9
d_call: TRBD1
cdr3_length: 15
clone_size: .
j_call: TRBJ1-1

cdr3_nt: TGCGCCAGCAGCTTAACGGGAGGCTATTACGAGCAGTACTTC
cdr3_aa: CASSLTGGYYEQYF
v_call: TRBV5-1
d_call: TRBD2
cdr3_length: 14
clone_size: .
j_call: TRBJ2-7

cdr3_nt: TGTGCCAGCAGCGTCGATACCAATTCACCCCTCCACTTT
cdr3_aa: CASSVDTNSPLHF
v_call: TRBV9
d_call: .
cdr3_length: 13
clone_size: .
j_call: TRBJ1-6

cdr3_nt: TGTGCCAGCAGTTTATGGGGACAGCAGAACACTGAAGCTTTCTTT
cdr3_aa: CASSLWGQQNTEAFF
v_call: TRBV28
d_call: TRBD1
cdr3_length: 15
clone_size: .
j_call: TRBJ1-1

cdr3_nt: TGTGCCAGCAGCGAGGCGGGAGGGCCGTACACCGGGGAGCTGTTTTTT
cdr3_aa: CASSEAGGPYTGELFF
v_call: TRBV5-6
d_call: TRBD2
cdr3_length: 16
clone_size: .
j_call: TRBJ2-2

cdr3_nt: TGTGCCAGCAGCTCGGACAGGGTATTAGGGGATGAGCAGTTCTTC
cdr3_aa: CASSSDRVLGDEQFF
v_call: TRBV6-7
d_call: TRBD1
cdr3_length: 15
clone_size: .
j_call: TRBJ2-1

cdr3_nt: TGTGCCAGCAGCGTAGGATCGGGGCTCGAAAAACTGTTTTTT
cdr3_aa: CASSVGSGLEKLFF
v_call: TRBV9
d_call: .
cdr3_length: 14
clone_size: .
j_call: TRBJ1-4

cdr3_nt: TGTGCCAGCAGCCCATCTCCAAAGGGGGCCTATGGCTACACCTTC
cdr3_aa: CASSPSPKGAYGYTF
v_call: TRBV7-6
d_call: TRBD1
cdr3_length: 15
clone_size: .
j_call: TRBJ1-2

cdr3_nt: TGTGCCAGCAGTTTAACTGGAGGGCAGTTCTTC
cdr3_aa: CASSLTGGQFF
v_call: TRBV12-3/TRBV12-4
d_call: .
cdr3_length: 11
clone_size: .
j_call: TRBJ2-1

cdr3_nt: TGTGCCAGCAGCCAACTTCTTCAGGGGGATGAAAAACTGTTTTTT
cdr3_aa: CASSQLLQGDEKLFF
v_call: TRBV4-2
d_call: TRBD1
cdr3_length: 15
clone_size: .
j_call: TRBJ1-4

cdr3_nt: TGCGCCAGCAGCCCCGGAAACACCATATATTTT
cdr3_aa: CASSPGNTIYF
v_call: TRBV4-1
d_call: .
cdr3_length: 11
clone_size: .
j_call: TRBJ1-3

cdr3_nt: TGTGCCAGCAGTGACGGTCCGGGAGGAGGGGATACGCAGTATTTT
cdr3_aa: CASSDGPGGGDTQYF
v_call: TRBV6-4
d_call: TRBD2
cdr3_length: 15
clone_size: .
j_call: TRBJ2-3

cdr3_nt: TGTGCCAGCAGTGAACCCCTGGGAAGATCATATGGCTACACCTTC
cdr3_aa: CASSEPLGRSYGYTF
v_call: TRBV2
d_call: .
cdr3_length: 15
clone_size: .
j_call: TRBJ1-2

cdr3_nt: TGTGCCAGCAGATTAGAGGGAAACATCAGGGAGACCCAGTACTTC
cdr3_aa: CASRLEGNIRETQYF
v_call: TRBV7-9
d_call: .
cdr3_length: 15
clone_size: .
j_call: TRBJ2-5

cdr3_nt: TGTGCCAGCAGCAGTCAAGAACGGGACAACTCCTACGAGCAGTACTTC
cdr3_aa: CASSSQERDNSYEQYF
v_call: TRBV11-1
d_call: .
cdr3_length: 16
clone_size: .
j_call: TRBJ2-7

cdr3_nt: TGTGCCATCAGTGACTCCAGACTGACAGGGACACAGCCCCAGCATTTT
cdr3_aa: CAISDSRLTGTQPQHF
v_call: TRBV10-3
d_call: TRBD1
cdr3_length: 16
clone_size: .
j_call: TRBJ1-5

cdr3_nt: TGTGCCAGCCGGGGGCGGGGAGGTTGGGAGCTGTTTTTT
cdr3_aa: CASRGRGGWELFF
v_call: TRBV6-5
d_call: .
cdr3_length: 13
clone_size: .
j_call: TRBJ2-2

cdr3_nt: TGTGCCAGCAGCACCCGGACAGGGCTGGACACTGAAGCTTTCTTT
cdr3_aa: CASSTRTGLDTEAFF
v_call: TRBV7-9
d_call: TRBD1
cdr3_length: 15
clone_size: .
j_call: TRBJ1-1

cdr3_nt: TGTGCCTGGCCGGAGGGGCAGGGGGTCAGGAACACTGAAGCTTTCTTT
cdr3_aa: CAWPEGQGVRNTEAFF
v_call: TRBV21-1
d_call: .
cdr3_length: 16
clone_size: .
j_call: TRBJ1-1

cdr3_nt: TGTGCCAGCTCACCGCGTCCAGGGGGAGGGAACACTGAAGCTTTCTTT
cdr3_aa: CASSPRPGGGNTEAFF
v_call: TRBV18
d_call: TRBD1
cdr3_length: 16
clone_size: .
j_call: TRBJ1-1

cdr3_nt: TGTGCCAGCAGCGTAGGACAGGGGGCTAATTCACCCCTCCACTTT
cdr3_aa: CASSVGQGANSPLHF
v_call: TRBV9
d_call: TRBD1
cdr3_length: 15
clone_size: .
j_call: TRBJ1-6

cdr3_nt: TGTGCCAGCAGGGGCAGGGGTGGGAACACTGAAGCTTTCTTT
cdr3_aa: CASRGRGGNTEAFF
v_call: TRBV3-1/TRBV3-2
d_call: .
cdr3_length: 14
clone_size: .
j_call: TRBJ1-1

cdr3_nt: TGTGCCAGCAGGAAATCGTTTAGCGGGGGGGCAGTAGATACGCAGTATTTT
cdr3_aa: CASRKSFSGGAVDTQYF
v_call: TRBV13
d_call: TRBD2
cdr3_length: 17
clone_size: .
j_call: TRBJ2-3

cdr3_nt: TGTGCCAGCAGCTTGAGGAGGGGACAGAGCTCTGGGGCCAACGTCCTGACTTTC
cdr3_aa: CASSLRRGQSSGANVLTF
v_call: TRBV7-9
d_call: .
cdr3_length: 18
clone_size: .
j_call: TRBJ2-6

cdr3_nt: TGTGCCAGCAGTTACGCTCAGGGATTGGTCCCAGATACGCAGTATTTT
cdr3_aa: CASSYAQGLVPDTQYF
v_call: TRBV6-5
d_call: .
cdr3_length: 16
clone_size: .
j_call: TRBJ2-3

cdr3_nt: TGTGCCAGCAGTTACCGCGCGGGTGAGCAGTTCTTC
cdr3_aa: CASSYRAGEQFF
v_call: TRBV6-6
d_call: .
cdr3_length: 12
clone_size: .
j_call: TRBJ2-1

cdr3_nt: TGTGCCAGCAGCGAAAGGACCCGCCGGGACGCCCGAAGGTTGAACACCATATATTTT
cdr3_aa: CASSERTRRDARRLNTIYF
v_call: TRBV6-1
d_call: .
cdr3_length: 19
clone_size: .
j_call: TRBJ1-3

cdr3_nt: TGTGCCAGCAGTAGGACAGGGGGGATGGTGGAGACCCAGTACTTC
cdr3_aa: CASSRTGGMVETQYF
v_call: TRBV6-5
d_call: TRBD1
cdr3_length: 15
clone_size: .
j_call: TRBJ2-5

cdr3_nt: TGTGCCAGCAGCTCCCTGGATGAGCAGTTCTTC
cdr3_aa: CASSSLDEQFF
v_call: TRBV12-3/TRBV12-4
d_call: .
cdr3_length: 11
clone_size: .
j_call: TRBJ2-1

cdr3_nt: TGTGCCACCAGTGATGGGGCAGATTACAATGAGCAGTTCTTC
cdr3_aa: CATSDGADYNEQFF
v_call: TRBV24-1
d_call: .
cdr3_length: 14
clone_size: .
j_call: TRBJ2-1

cdr3_nt: TGTGCCAGCAGTAGCATATGGGACAGGGAAAACGGTGGCAGCAATCAGCCCCAGCATTTT
cdr3_aa: CASSSIWDRENGGSNQPQHF
v_call: TRBV28
d_call: TRBD1
cdr3_length: 20
clone_size: .
j_call: TRBJ1-5

cdr3_nt: TGTGCCAGCAGCCAGTACACCGGGGAGCTGTTTTTT
cdr3_aa: CASSQYTGELFF
v_call: TRBV3-1/TRBV3-2
d_call: .
cdr3_length: 12
clone_size: .
j_call: TRBJ2-2

cdr3_nt: TGCGCCAGCAGCCAAGCCTTTGGGAGGAACACTGAAGCTTTCTTT
cdr3_aa: CASSQAFGRNTEAFF
v_call: TRBV4-1
d_call: .
cdr3_length: 15
clone_size: once
j_call: TRBJ1-1

cdr3_nt: TGTGCCAGCACTCGGAACACTGAAGCTTTCTTT
cdr3_aa: CASTRNTEAFF
v_call: TRBV12-3/TRBV12-4
d_call: .
cdr3_length: 11
clone_size: .
j_call: TRBJ1-1

cdr3_nt: TGTGCCAGCAGCCTAGGCTCAAGCGGGAATCAGCCCCAGCATTTT
cdr3_aa: CASSLGSSGNQPQHF
v_call: TRBV5-6
d_call: .
cdr3_length: 15
clone_size: .
j_call: TRBJ1-5

cdr3_nt: TGTGCCAGCAGCTTCCCGGATAGCGGATCTTACAATGAGCAGTTCTTC
cdr3_aa: CASSFPDSGSYNEQFF
v_call: TRBV5-6
d_call: .
cdr3_length: 16
clone_size: .
j_call: TRBJ2-1

cdr3_nt: TGTGCCAGCTCACCAGGACAGTCTTTCTCTGGAAACACCATATATTTT
cdr3_aa: CASSPGQSFSGNTIYF
v_call: TRBV18
d_call: .
cdr3_length: 16
clone_size: .
j_call: TRBJ1-3

cdr3_nt: TGTGCCACCAGCAATTCTGGGGGGAGAGAGACCCAGTACTTC
cdr3_aa: CATSNSGGRETQYF
v_call: TRBV24-1
d_call: .
cdr3_length: 14
clone_size: .
j_call: TRBJ2-5

cdr3_nt: TGTGCCAGCAGCTCCTCGTCGAACACCGGGGAGCTGTTTTTT
cdr3_aa: CASSSSSNTGELFF
v_call: TRBV7-9
d_call: .
cdr3_length: 14
clone_size: .
j_call: TRBJ2-2